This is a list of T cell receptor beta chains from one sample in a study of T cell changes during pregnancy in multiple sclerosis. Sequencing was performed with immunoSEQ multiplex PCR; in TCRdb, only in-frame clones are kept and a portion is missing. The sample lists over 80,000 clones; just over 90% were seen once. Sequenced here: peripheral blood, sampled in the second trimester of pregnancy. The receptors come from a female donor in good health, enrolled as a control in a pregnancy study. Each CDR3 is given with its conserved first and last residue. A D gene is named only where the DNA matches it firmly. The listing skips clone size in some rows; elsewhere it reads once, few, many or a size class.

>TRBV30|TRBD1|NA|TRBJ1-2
TGTGCCTGGATTTTTTCGACAGGGCTCCATGGCTACACCTTC
CAWIFSTGLHGYTF
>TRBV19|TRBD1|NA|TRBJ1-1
TGTGCCAGTTCTACAGGGGGCGCGGCTGAAGCTTTCTTT
CASSTGGAAEAFF
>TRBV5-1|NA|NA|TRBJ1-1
TGCGCCAGCAGCCCACGGCCCATACTATTGAACACTGAAGCTTTCTTT
CASSPRPILLNTEAFF
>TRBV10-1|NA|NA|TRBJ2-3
TGCGCCAGCAGTGAGTCAGCTTTAGATACGCAGTATTTT
CASSESALDTQYF
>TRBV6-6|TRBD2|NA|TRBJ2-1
TGTGCCAGCACTCCTCTGGGGAGGGGCGATGAGCAGTTCTTC
CASTPLGRGDEQFF
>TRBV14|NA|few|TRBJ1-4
TGTGCCAGCAGCCAAGTGCGGGAAAAACTGTTTTTT
CASSQVREKLFF
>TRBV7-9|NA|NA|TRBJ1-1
TGTGCCAGCAGCTCGCTGAGGCCTCTGAACACTGAAGCTTTCTTT
CASSSLRPLNTEAFF
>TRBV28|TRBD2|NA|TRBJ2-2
TGTGCCAGCAGTGGCACGGGACTAGCGGGATTAGGGGAGCTGTTTTTT
CASSGTGLAGLGELFF
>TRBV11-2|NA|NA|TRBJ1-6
TGTGCCAGCAGCTTAGTAACAGGCTATAATTCACCCCTCCACTTT
CASSLVTGYNSPLHF
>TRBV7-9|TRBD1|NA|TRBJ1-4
TGTGCCAGCAGCTCCACGGACAGGGGAGGTGAAAAACTGTTTTTT
CASSSTDRGGEKLFF
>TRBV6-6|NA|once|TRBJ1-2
TGTGCCAGCAGGCGTCCAAGGGGTGGCTACACCTTC
CASRRPRGGYTF
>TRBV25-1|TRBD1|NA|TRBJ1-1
TGTGCCAGCAGTGCCGGGACAGGGAACACTGAAGCTTTCTTT
CASSAGTGNTEAFF
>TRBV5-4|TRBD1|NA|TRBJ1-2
TGTGCCAGCAGCTTGGCCGGGACAGGGGGCCAGGGCTACACCTTC
CASSLAGTGGQGYTF
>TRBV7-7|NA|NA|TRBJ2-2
TGTGCTAGCCTTCCACTCAGGGAGAACACCGGGGAGCTGTTTTTT
CASLPLRENTGELFF
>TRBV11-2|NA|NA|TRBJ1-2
TGTGCCAGCAGGACCGCGGGCAGCGCCTATGGCTACACCTTC
CASRTAGSAYGYTF
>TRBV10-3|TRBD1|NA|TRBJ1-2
TGTGCCATCAGATCCGGAGGGGACAGGGTTCAAGCTGCCTATGGCTACACCTTC
CAIRSGGDRVQAAYGYTF
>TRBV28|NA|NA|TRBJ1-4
TGTGCCAGCAGTTTCCCCGGCAGGAGGGAAAAACTGTTTTTT
CASSFPGRREKLFF
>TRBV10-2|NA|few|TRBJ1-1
TGCGCCAGCAGTGAGTCAGTCAGTATGAACACTGAAGCTTTCTTT
CASSESVSMNTEAFF
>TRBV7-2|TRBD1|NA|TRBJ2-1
TGTGCCAGCAGCTTGGGACAGAGAAACAATGAGCAGTTCTTC
CASSLGQRNNEQFF
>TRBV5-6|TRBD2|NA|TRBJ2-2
TGTGCCAGCAGCTTGGGCGGGAGGTCGGGCACCGGGGAGCTGTTTTTT
CASSLGGRSGTGELFF
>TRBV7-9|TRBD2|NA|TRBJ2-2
TGTGCCAGCAGCTTCGGGGGGTCCGGGGAGCTGTTTTTT
CASSFGGSGELFF
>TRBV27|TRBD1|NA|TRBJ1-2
TGTGCCAGCAGTTTACAGACCGGGACAGGGGGTGGCTACACCTTC
CASSLQTGTGGGYTF
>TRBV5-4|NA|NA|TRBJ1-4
TGTGCCAGCAGCTCTGAGGGCGCAGGGGAGGGTGAAAAACTGTTTTTT
CASSSEGAGEGEKLFF
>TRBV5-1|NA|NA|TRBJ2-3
TGCGCCAGCAGCCAGCAGGGGGATACGCAGTATTTT
CASSQQGDTQYF
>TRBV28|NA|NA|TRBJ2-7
TGTGCCAGCAGACCCGAGACGGGGAGCTCCTACGAGCAGTACTTC
CASRPETGSSYEQYF
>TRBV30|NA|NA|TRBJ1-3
TGTGCCTGGAGCTCGGGAAACACCATATATTTT
CAWSSGNTIYF
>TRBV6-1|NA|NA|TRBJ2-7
TGTGCCAGCATCCGTTCCAGGAACTACGAGCAGTACTTC
CASIRSRNYEQYF
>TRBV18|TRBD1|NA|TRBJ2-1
TGTGCCAGCTACCCGAGACAGGGGGTGAATGAGCAGTTCTTC
CASYPRQGVNEQFF
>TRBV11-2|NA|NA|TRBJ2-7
TGTGCCAGCAGCTTACCACCAGGGGACACCTACGAGCAGTACTTC
CASSLPPGDTYEQYF
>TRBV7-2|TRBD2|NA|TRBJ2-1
TGTGCCAGCAGCTCCGAAGCGGGAGGGCCGGGATACAATGAGCAGTTCTTC
CASSSEAGGPGYNEQFF
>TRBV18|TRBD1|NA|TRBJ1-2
TGTGCCAGCTCACCGAATCAATTGCCCGGGACAGGGAGAGATGGGAGGAATGGCTACACCTTC
CASSPNQLPGTGRDGRNGYTF
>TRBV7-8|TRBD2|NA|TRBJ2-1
TGTGCCAGCAGCTGGAGGAGCGGGGCGTCCTACAATGAGCAGTTCTTC
CASSWRSGASYNEQFF
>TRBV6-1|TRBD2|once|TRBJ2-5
TGTGCCAGCAGTGAATCCCCGGGGGGGTCAGAGACCCAGTACTTC
CASSESPGGSETQYF
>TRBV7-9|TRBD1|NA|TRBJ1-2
TGTGCCAGCAGCACACAATCGGACAGGGCTAACTATGGCTACACCTTC
CASSTQSDRANYGYTF
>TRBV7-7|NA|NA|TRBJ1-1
TGTGCCAGCAGCTTAAATAGGAACACTGAAGCTTTCTTT
CASSLNRNTEAFF
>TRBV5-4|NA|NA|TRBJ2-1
TGTGCCAGCAGCTCTCGAGAGACAGGCTTCGATGAGCAGTTCTTC
CASSSRETGFDEQFF
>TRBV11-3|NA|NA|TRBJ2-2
TGTGCCAGCAGTCTAGAGTGGGCCGGGGAGCTGTTTTTT
CASSLEWAGELFF